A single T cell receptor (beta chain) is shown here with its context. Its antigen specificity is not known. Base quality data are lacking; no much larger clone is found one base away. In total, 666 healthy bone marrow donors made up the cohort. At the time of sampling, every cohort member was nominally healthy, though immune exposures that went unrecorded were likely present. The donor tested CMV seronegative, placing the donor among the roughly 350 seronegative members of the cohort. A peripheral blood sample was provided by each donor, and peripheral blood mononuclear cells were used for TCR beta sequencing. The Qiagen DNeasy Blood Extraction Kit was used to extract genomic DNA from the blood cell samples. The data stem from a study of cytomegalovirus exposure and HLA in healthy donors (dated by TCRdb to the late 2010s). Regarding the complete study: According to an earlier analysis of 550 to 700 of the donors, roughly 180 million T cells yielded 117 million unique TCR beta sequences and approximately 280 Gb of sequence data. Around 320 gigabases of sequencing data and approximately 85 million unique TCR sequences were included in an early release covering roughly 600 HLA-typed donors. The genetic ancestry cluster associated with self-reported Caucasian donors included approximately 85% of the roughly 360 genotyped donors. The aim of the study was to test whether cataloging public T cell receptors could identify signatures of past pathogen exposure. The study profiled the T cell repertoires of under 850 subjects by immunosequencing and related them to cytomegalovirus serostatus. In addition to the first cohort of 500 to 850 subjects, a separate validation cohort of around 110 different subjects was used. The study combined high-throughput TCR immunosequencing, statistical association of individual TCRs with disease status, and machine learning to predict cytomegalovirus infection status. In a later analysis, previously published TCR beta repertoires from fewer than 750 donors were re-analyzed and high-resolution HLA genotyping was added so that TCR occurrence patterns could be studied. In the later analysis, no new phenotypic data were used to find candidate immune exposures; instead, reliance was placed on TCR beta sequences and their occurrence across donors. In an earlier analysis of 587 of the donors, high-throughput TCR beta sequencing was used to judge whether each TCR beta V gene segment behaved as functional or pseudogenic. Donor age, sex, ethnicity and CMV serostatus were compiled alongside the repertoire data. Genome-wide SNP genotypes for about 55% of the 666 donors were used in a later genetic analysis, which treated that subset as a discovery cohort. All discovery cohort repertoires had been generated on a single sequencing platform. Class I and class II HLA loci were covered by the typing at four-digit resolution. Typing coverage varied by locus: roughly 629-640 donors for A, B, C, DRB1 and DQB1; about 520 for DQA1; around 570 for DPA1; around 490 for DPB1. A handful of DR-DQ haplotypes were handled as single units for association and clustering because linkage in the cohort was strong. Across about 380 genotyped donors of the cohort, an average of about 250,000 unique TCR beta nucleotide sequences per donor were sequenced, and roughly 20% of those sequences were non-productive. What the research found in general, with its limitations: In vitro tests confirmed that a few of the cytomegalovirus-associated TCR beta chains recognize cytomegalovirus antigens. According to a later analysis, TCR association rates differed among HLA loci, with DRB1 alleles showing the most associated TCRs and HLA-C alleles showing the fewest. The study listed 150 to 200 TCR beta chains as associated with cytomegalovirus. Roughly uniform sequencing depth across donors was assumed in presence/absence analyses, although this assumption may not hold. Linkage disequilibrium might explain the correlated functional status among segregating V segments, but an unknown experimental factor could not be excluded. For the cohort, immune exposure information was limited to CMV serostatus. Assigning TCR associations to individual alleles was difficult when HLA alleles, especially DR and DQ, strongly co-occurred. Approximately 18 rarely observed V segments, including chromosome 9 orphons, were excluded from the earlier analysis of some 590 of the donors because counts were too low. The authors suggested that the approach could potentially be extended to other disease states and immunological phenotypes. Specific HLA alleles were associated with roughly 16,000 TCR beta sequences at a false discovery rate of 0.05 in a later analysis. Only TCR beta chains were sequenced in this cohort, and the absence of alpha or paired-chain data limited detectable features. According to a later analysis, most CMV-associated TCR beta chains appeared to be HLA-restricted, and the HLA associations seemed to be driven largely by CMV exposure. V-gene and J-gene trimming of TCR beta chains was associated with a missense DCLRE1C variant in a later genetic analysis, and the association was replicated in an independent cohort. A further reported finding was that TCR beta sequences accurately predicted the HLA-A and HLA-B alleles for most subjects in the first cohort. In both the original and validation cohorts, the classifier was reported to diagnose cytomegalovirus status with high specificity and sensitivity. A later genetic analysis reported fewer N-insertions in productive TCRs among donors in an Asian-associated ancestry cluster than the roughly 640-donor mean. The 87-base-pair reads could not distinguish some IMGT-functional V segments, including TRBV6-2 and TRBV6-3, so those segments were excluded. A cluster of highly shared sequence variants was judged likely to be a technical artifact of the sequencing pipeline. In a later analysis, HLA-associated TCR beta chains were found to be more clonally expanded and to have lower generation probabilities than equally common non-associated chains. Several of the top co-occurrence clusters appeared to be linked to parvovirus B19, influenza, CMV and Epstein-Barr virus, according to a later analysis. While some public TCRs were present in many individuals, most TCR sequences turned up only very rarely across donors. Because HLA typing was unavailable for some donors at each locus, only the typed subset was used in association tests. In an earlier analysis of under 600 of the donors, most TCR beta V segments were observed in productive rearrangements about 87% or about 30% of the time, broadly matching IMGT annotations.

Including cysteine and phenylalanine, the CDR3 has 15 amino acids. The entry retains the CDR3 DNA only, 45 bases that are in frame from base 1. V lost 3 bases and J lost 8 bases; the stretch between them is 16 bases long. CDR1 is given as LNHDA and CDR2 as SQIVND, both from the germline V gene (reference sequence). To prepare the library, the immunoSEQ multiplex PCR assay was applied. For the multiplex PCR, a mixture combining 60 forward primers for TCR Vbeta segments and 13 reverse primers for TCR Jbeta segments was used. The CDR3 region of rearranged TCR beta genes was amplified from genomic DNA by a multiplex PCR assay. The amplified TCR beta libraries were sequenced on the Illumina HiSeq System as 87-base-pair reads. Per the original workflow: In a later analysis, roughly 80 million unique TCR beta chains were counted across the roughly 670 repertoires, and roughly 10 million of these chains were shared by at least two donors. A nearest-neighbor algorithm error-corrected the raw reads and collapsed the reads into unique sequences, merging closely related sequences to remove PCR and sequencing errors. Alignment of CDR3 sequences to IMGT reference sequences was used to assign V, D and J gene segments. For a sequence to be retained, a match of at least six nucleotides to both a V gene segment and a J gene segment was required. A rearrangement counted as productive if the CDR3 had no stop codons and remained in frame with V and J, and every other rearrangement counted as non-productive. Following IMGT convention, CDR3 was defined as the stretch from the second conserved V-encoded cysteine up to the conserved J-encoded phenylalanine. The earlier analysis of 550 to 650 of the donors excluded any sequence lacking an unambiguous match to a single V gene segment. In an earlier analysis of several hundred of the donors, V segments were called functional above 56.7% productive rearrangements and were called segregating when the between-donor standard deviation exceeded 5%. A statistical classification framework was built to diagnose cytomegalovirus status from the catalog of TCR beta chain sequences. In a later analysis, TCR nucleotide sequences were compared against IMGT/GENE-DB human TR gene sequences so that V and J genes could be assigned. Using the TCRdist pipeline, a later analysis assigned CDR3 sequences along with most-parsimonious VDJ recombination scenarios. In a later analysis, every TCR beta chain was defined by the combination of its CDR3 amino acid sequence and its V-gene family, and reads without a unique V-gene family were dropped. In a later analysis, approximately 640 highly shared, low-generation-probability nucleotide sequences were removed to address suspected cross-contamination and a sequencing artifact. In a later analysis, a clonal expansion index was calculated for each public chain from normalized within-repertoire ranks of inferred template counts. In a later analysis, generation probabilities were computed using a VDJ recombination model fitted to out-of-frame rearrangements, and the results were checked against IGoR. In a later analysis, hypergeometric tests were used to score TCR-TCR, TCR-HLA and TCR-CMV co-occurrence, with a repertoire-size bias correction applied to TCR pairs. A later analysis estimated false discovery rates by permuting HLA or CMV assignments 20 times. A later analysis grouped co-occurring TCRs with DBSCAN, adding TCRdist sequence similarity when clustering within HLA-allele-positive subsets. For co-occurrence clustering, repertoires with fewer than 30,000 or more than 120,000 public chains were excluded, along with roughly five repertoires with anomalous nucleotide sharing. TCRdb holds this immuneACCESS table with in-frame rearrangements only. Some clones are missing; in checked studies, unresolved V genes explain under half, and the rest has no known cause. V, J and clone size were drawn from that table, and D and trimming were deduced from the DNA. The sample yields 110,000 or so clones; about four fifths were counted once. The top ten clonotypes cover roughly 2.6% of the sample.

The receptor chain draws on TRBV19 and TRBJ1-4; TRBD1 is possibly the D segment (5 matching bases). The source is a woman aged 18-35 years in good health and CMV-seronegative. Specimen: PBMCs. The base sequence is TGTGCCAGTAGTATCGGCGGGGGACTGGGGGAAAAACTGTTTTTT. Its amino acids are CASSIGGGLGEKLFF.